This T cell receptor beta chain was identified in a study of beta chain features in type 1 diabetes. General observations from the study: Moderate but significant shortening of TCRB CDR3s was recorded in all four CD4+ subsets from Type 1 diabetes patients. The question left open here concerned HLA type influencing TCRB rearrangement. Sampled from patients, naive, central memory and Treg TCRB repertoires appeared more similar than those sampled from healthy donors.

Cells sorted by CD45RO/CCR7/CD25/CD127/CD95/CD27 comprised CD4+ naive, central memory, regulatory and stem cell-like memory cells. Investigators reverse transcribed all isolated RNA, so they sequenced expressed TCRB transcripts. Sequenced naive, central memory and regulatory T cell samples produced an average of about 3.9 million reads. Sequencing used immunoSEQ multiplex PCR; TCRdb keeps in-frame clones, though not all of them. This sample carries around 140,000 clones, approximately 13% of them seen once, and the ten largest clones take approximately 1.3%. This clone was counted only a few times. No antigen is known for it. This CDR3 contains 13 residues. The V gene's germline CDR1 is SGHAT and CDR2 FQNNGV. Trimming removed 4 bases at V and 2 bases at J, with 9 bases between.

This sequence was found in a man between 18 and 29 years old with type 1 diabetes. V is TRBV11-2 and J is TRBJ2-7; D call uncertain. The sample consisted of central memory CD4+ T cells from blood. The CDR3 loop reads CASSSRLTYEQYF. In nucleotides, the CDR3 is TGTGCCAGCAGCTCCCGGTTGACCTACGAGCAGTACTTC.